The next 20 T cell receptor beta chains were all read from a single sample in a study of technical replicates of blood from a handful of donors (dated by TCRdb to between 2016 and 2019). The library was made by the immunoSEQ multiplex PCR assay. The clones in this table, taken by TCRdb from immuneACCESS, are in-frame only. Not every clone is retained; where verified, under half of the shortfall comes from an unresolved V gene, and the cause of the rest is unknown. In this sample the table shows over 75,000 clones, approximately 97% of which occur a single time. The ten biggest clones cover approximately 0.18% of the sample. The sample taken for sequencing was T cells isolated from PBMCs. The source is a human donor in good health.

CDR3 sequence: CASSIDARGSGANVLTF. The CDR3 coding sequence is TGTGCCAGTAGTATAGATGCCAGGGGGTCTGGGGCCAACGTCCTGACTTTC. The chain joins TRBV19 to TRBJ2-6, with 7 bases identical to TRBD1. Germline CDR1 reads LNHDA; CDR2 reads SQIVND (reference sequence). V lost 0 bases to trimming and J lost 1 base; unmatched junction nucleotides: 3. This CDR3 spans 17 amino acids.

This clone was seen only once. The CDR3 is CASSLDGSSYEQYF. In DNA, the CDR3 is TGTGCCAGCAGCTTGGATGGCTCATCCTACGAGCAGTACTTC. The rearrangement uses TRBV5-6 and TRBJ2-7; no clear D gene. Trimming removed 0 bases from V and 1 base from J, with 8 bases in between. CDR1 and CDR2 (germline): SGHDT, YYEEEE. The CDR3 is 14 residues long.

The chain has TRBV27 and TRBJ1-1; D remains unclear. Trimming shortened V by 5 bases and J by 0 bases, and 19 bases separated the two germline ends. The CDR3 totals 17 residues. Germline V CDR1 and CDR2: MNHEY, SMNVEV (reference sequence). CDR3 amino acids: CASSQNSLTNLNTEAFF. In DNA form, the CDR3 reads TGTGCCAGCAGTCAAAACAGCCTAACCAATCTGAACACTGAAGCTTTCTTT.

The CDR3 coding sequence is TGTGCCAGCACCCGGGGGTCGGGACAGGTGAACACTGAAGCTTTCTTT. It translates to CASTRGSGQVNTEAFF. The chain couples TRBV21-1 to TRBJ1-1; TRBD1 is the table's D call, not checked against the DNA. TRBV21-1 is a recognized pseudogene. This CDR3 region has 16 residues.

The rearrangement joins TRBV13 to TRBJ1-1; possible D gene TRBD1, 6 bases. The CDR3 has 14 amino acids. With 4 bases removed from V and 4 bases from J, the gap between germline ends came to 13 bases. CDR1 is PRHDT, CDR2 FYEKMQ, per germline (reference sequence). Written as DNA, the CDR3 is TGTGCCAGCAGCTCCAACGGACAGTCCACTGAAGCTTTCTTT. As protein: CASSSNGQSTEAFF.

This chain connects TRBV5-1 to TRBJ1-1, with TRBD1 identical over 7 bases. Germline-derived CDR1 and CDR2 are SGHRS and YFSETQ. V dropped 4 bases and J dropped 4; count of bases not matched to a gene: 7. CDR3 length: 14 amino acids. Written as DNA, the CDR3 is TGCGCCAGCAGCATTGGGACAGCTGGCACTGAAGCTTTCTTT. Residues: CASSIGTAGTEAFF.

The chain links TRBV2 to TRBJ1-5; D is unresolved. This CDR3 has 14 residues. V lost 6 bases, J lost 6 bases, and 15 bases lay in between. Germline CDR1 and CDR2: SNHLY and FYNNEI. This chain's CDR3 is CASSSAGRTQPQHF. The CDR3 DNA follows: TGTGCCAGCAGCTCAGCTGGGAGGACTCAGCCCCAGCATTTT.

The chain has TRBV4-1 and TRBJ1-1, with 7 nucleotides matching TRBD1. CDR3 size: 16 residues. Trimming took 0 bases from V and 4 from J; bases not matched to a gene: 8. Germline V gene data show CDR1 as MGHRA and CDR2 as YSYEKL. CDR3 DNA: TGCGCCAGCAGCCAAGAATGGAGGCCAGGGGGCACTGAAGCTTTCTTT. As protein: CASSQEWRPGGTEAFF.

The rearrangement links TRBV19 to TRBJ2-3; 7 bases line up with TRBD2. V lost 3 bases and J lost 7; bases outside the gene matches: 13. CDR1 is LNHDA and CDR2 is SQIVND in the germline V gene (reference sequence). This CDR3 spans 16 amino acids. The CDR3 DNA reads as TGTGCCAGTAGTATGGGCGGACTAGAGTCTGGGCATACGCAGTATTTT. Translating it yields CASSMGGLESGHTQYF.

The CDR3 region is CASSVRGQETQYF. The CDR3 DNA is TGCGCCAGCAGTGTAAGGGGGCAAGAGACCCAGTACTTC. The chain couples TRBV5-1 to TRBJ2-5; D is possibly TRBD1 (6 bases). Deletions cut 5 bases from V and 2 bases from J, with 10 bases between. This CDR3 is 13 amino acids long. CDR1 is SGHRS and CDR2 is YFSETQ in the germline V gene.

This chain connects TRBV28 to TRBJ2-1, with 10 nucleotides matching TRBD2. The CDR3 is 14 residues long. Germline trimming cut 5 bases from V and 9 bases from J; bases unmatched to any gene: 7. The germline CDR1 and CDR2 sequences are MDHEN and SYDVKM. The CDR3 protein is CASSAGTSEGEQFF. The CDR3 bases are TGTGCCAGCAGTGCCGGGACTAGCGAGGGTGAGCAGTTCTTC. The variable domain in full, with the rest retrieved from reference TRBV28 and TRBJ2-1, is DVKVTQSSRYLVKRTGEKVFLECVQDMDHENMFWYRQDPGLGLRLIYFSYDVKMKEKGDIPEGYSVSREKKERFSLILESASTNQTSMYLCASSAGTSEGEQFFGPGTRLTVL.

This clone was seen once. Written as DNA, the CDR3 is TGCGCCAGCAGCTTTGGGACAGGGGGGGAAAAACTGTTTTTT. Translation gives CASSFGTGGEKLFF. The chain combines TRBV5-1 with TRBJ1-4; 11 bases fit TRBD1. V gave up 2 bases and J gave up 8 bases; unmatched junction bases: 2. Germline lookup yields CDR1 SGHRS and CDR2 YFSETQ. CDR3 length: 14 amino acids.

This sequence joins TRBV5-1 and TRBJ2-5, with a weak D call TRBD2 (6 bases). V lost 2 bases to trimming and J lost 5 bases, with 19 bases between them. Germline assignment: CDR1 SGHRS and CDR2 YFSETQ. This CDR3 is built from 16 residues. CDR3 in amino acids: CASSLAPPGVGETQYF. CDR3 coding DNA: TGCGCCAGCAGCTTAGCACCCCCGGGGGTCGGGGAGACCCAGTACTTC.

J is TRBJ1-1 and V is TRBV29-1; the D gene is possibly TRBD1 (5 bases). Germline assignment: CDR1 SQVTM and CDR2 ANQGSEA. The CDR3 has 13 residues. Deletions cut 5 bases from V and 0 bases from J, with 10 bases between. CDR3 in DNA: TGCAGCGTTCAAGCAGGGATGAACACTGAAGCTTTCTTT. The encoded protein is CSVQAGMNTEAFF.

The chain carries TRBV9 and TRBJ2-5, with D tentatively TRBD1 (5 bases). From germline, CDR1 is SGDLS and CDR2 YYNGEE. This CDR3 is built from 14 residues. Trimming cost V 0 bases and J 1 base, with 7 bases left between them. CDR3 bases: TGTGCCAGCAGCGTAGGGGGCGGCCAAGAGACCCAGTACTTC. Translation: CASSVGGGQETQYF.

This chain connects TRBV21-1 to TRBJ2-1; the D call in the table, TRBD2, was not verified against the DNA. TRBV21-1 is a listed pseudogene. CDR3 length: 20 residues. The CDR3 region is CASSGRRLQTKKPPYNEQFF. The CDR3 bases are TGTGCCAGCAGCGGCAGGAGGCTCCAAACCAAAAAGCCGCCCTACAATGAGCAGTTCTTC.

This chain joins TRBV29-1 and TRBJ2-4; 8 nucleotides agree with TRBD2. This CDR3 spans 15 amino acids. The V segment lost 5 bases and the J segment 8 bases; nucleotides outside the gene matches: 14. Germline assignment: CDR1 SQVTM and CDR2 ANQGSEA. The CDR3 bases are TGCAGCGTTTATCAGCGGGAGACGGCGAGGGACATTCAGTACTTC. This encodes CSVYQRETARDIQYF.

The chain links TRBV11-3 to TRBJ1-5; TRBD1 might be the D (6 bases). Trimming removed 5 bases at V and 0 bases at J, with 11 bases between. In germline, CDR1 is SGHNT, CDR2 YENEEA. The CDR3 runs 15 residues. CDR3 region: CASSLRDTSNQPQHF. Here the CDR3 DNA reads TGTGCCAGCAGCCTACGGGACACTAGCAATCAGCCCCAGCATTTT.

V is TRBV4-2 and J is TRBJ2-5; 12 positions match TRBD2. V lost 4 bases and J lost 5; bases outside the gene matches: 8. This CDR3 spans 16 amino acids. Germline loops: CDR1 LGHNA, CDR2 YNFKEQ. CDR3: CASSPSSGGGSETQYF. CDR3 nucleotides: TGTGCCAGCAGCCCATCTAGCGGGGGGGGCTCCGAGACCCAGTACTTC.

Details on this clone: One junction end does not reproduce the germline sequence, and a read error may be involved. The chain recombines TRBV9 with TRBJ1-2; no clear D. The germline gives CDR1 SGDLS, CDR2 YYNGEE. The CDR3 has 11 amino acids. The CDR3 is CASRPDDNDSF. The CDR3 DNA reads as TGTGCCAGCAGACCTGACGATAACGACTCCTTC.